Detailed here is one T cell receptor (beta chain). This clonotype appeared a few times. Its antigen is currently not known. No base qualities exist here, and no much larger clone lies one base off it. Receptor amplification or capture employed PCR. The run used a NextSeq 500. TCRdb itself trimmed the public reads at Q25 with fastp, ran MiXCR and retained productive beta chains. Rows are unified per CDR3 protein, each entry keeping the most common DNA and genes. Present in this sample are 6,500 to 7,500 distinct CDR3 sequences, about 30% of which were seen just once. Roughly a quarter of the sample goes to the ten largest clones. The data were taken from a study of immune characterization of retroperitoneal liposarcoma (dated by TCRdb to the late 2010s). V is reduced by 0 bases and J by 10 bases, leaving a spacing of 10 bases between them. The germline V gene encodes CDR1 MNHNS and CDR2 SASEGT. The CDR3 has 14 amino acids, counting the end cysteine and phenylalanine. This entry keeps only the CDR3 DNA: 42 bases, framed from base 1.

The clonotype comes from a female donor with retroperitoneal liposarcoma. Sequenced material: tumor tissue. Rearrangement joined TRBV6-1 to TRBJ1-6, with the D gene too uncertain to name. At the DNA level, the sequence is TGTGCCAGCAGTGAAGCATCAGCCCCCTCACCCCTCCACTTT. It codes for CASSEASAPSPLHF.